The 18 T cell receptor beta chains presented below share a single source sample, sequenced in a study of blood T cell repertoires in COVID-19. Assay: immunoSEQ multiplex PCR; the TCRdb copy retains only in-frame clones and omits some. The sample includes some 320,000 clones, just under 90% seen only once; the top ten take more than 9.5%. The sequenced material came from peripheral blood. All receptors derive from a woman aged 25 to 39 with COVID-19, enrolled during active disease.

The chain carries TRBV5-1 and TRBJ1-3; D not certain. V lost 6 bases to trimming and J lost 0 bases, with 13 bases between them. Germline V lookup: CDR1 SGHRS, CDR2 YFSETQ. CDR3 size: 15 residues. Written as DNA, the CDR3 is TGCGCCAGCAAGGCAGGCGGGAACTCTGGAAACACCATATATTTT. It yields the protein CASKAGGNSGNTIYF.

V and J are TRBV24-1 and TRBJ2-5; the match to TRBD1 covers 9 bases. With V trimmed by 4 bases and J by 6 bases, 8 bases remained unmatched. CDR1 is KGHDR, CDR2 SFDVKD, per germline. This CDR3 has 15 amino acids. CDR3 in DNA: TGTGCCACCAGTGAGGCCGGGACAGGGATCAAGACCCAGTACTTC. Its protein is CATSEAGTGIKTQYF.

This clone has only one observation. The genes are TRBV5-1 and TRBJ1-2; 8 positions agree with TRBD1. After removal of 4 bases from V and 9 bases from J, the junction contained 26 bases not matched to a gene. Germline assignment: CDR1 SGHRS and CDR2 YFSETQ. CDR3 length: 19 residues. The CDR3 DNA is TGCGCCAGCAGCCTTGCCACTACCGGGACAGGTCGGTCCCCTTTGAGCTACACCTTC. Translated, it gives CASSLATTGTGRSPLSYTF.

The chain's CDR3 is CASRSQGNANTGELFF. The CDR3 DNA follows: TGTGCCAGCAGATCACAGGGAAACGCGAACACCGGGGAGCTGTTTTTT. This chain uses TRBV7-9 with TRBJ2-2; a possible D gene is TRBD1 (6 bases). This CDR3 comprises 16 residues. The V end lost 6 bases, the J end lost 0 bases, and 14 bases lay between the germline ends. In germline, CDR1 is SEHNR, CDR2 FQNEAQ (reference sequence).

The chain uses TRBV4-2 and TRBJ1-4, with 7 bases matching TRBD1. Germline loops: CDR1 LGHNA, CDR2 YNFKEQ. V trimming: 3 bases; J trimming: 0 bases; junction bases outside the gene matches: 16. The CDR3 totals 20 residues. The CDR3 loop is CASSHWLRTGFSATNEKLFF. The CDR3 DNA reads as TGTGCCAGCAGCCACTGGCTTAGGACAGGTTTCTCCGCAACTAATGAAAAACTGTTTTTT.

The chain links TRBV10-1 to TRBJ2-2, with D possibly matching TRBD1 (6 bases). The CDR3 contains 17 residues. The V and J ends lost 0 bases and 6 bases respectively, with 17 bases between them. The germline V gene has CDR1 WNHNN and CDR2 SYGVQD (reference sequence). This chain's CDR3 is CASSESTWQGPSGELFF. In DNA, the CDR3 is TGCGCCAGCAGTGAGTCGACATGGCAGGGGCCCTCCGGGGAGCTGTTTTTT.

This clone has only one observation. The rearrangement uses TRBV2 and TRBJ1-1; TRBD1 is a possible D gene (6 bases). CDR1 and CDR2 (germline): SNHLY, FYNNEI. The CDR3 is 13 amino acids. Between the trimmed V and J ends, which lost 6 bases and 3 bases, there was a span of 11 bases. CDR3 coding DNA: TGTGCCAGCAGCGGACAGCCAGACACTGAAGCTTTCTTT. This codes for CASSGQPDTEAFF.

This chain joins TRBV2 and TRBJ1-5; no definite D call. The V gene lost 7 bases and the J gene lost 0 bases, with 13 bases spanning the gap. The germline V gene encodes CDR1 SNHLY and CDR2 FYNNEI. CDR3 length: 15 residues. The CDR3 DNA reads as TGTGCCAGCACGATAGAACCGTATAGCAATCAGCCCCAGCATTTT. It yields the protein CASTIEPYSNQPQHF. Together with reference TRBV2 and TRBJ1-5, the CDR3 gives the full variable domain: EPEVTQTPSHQVTQMGQEVILRCVPISNHLYFYWYRQILGQKVEFLVSFYNNEISEKSEIFDDQFSVERPDGSNFTLKIRSTKLEDSAMYFCASTIEPYSNQPQHFGDGTRLSIL.

The V call is TRBV28, the J call TRBJ2-7; 8 bases are shared with TRBD1. Germline V gene lookup returns CDR1 MDHEN and CDR2 SYDVKM. There are 13 residues in the CDR3. Unmatched junction bases numbered 4, after V lost 6 bases and J lost 3 bases. CDR3 residues: CASSWGTGYEQYF. The CDR3 DNA reads as TGTGCCAGCAGCTGGGGGACAGGCTACGAGCAGTACTTC. The variable domain in full, with the rest retrieved from reference TRBV28 and TRBJ2-7, is DVKVTQSSRYLVKRTGEKVFLECVQDMDHENMFWYRQDPGLGLRLIYFSYDVKMKEKGDIPEGYSVSREKKERFSLILESASTNQTSMYLCASSWGTGYEQYFGPGTRLTVT.

The rearrangement joins TRBV24-1 to TRBJ2-1, with no clear D. The CDR3 totals 13 residues. V was shortened by 9 bases and J by 10 bases, with 18 bases between the two germline ends. Per the germline V gene, CDR1 is KGHDR and CDR2 is SFDVKD. Here the CDR3 DNA reads TGTGCCACCTCAGCAGAGGCGACCGACGAGCAGTTCTTC. This gives the protein CATSAEATDEQFF.

In this sample, this clone turned up once. The chain has TRBV6-1 and TRBJ1-2, with D hard to call. CDR3 size: 16 residues. Trimming stripped 4 bases from V and 1 base from J, with 16 bases between. Germline V gives CDR1 MNHNS, CDR2 SASEGT. The CDR3 bases are TGTGCCAGCAGTGGGAGACCCGGGATTTTTAACTATGGCTACACCTTC. Translating gives CASSGRPGIFNYGYTF.

This chain uses TRBV5-4 with TRBJ2-7; a possible D gene is TRBD1 (5 bases). The germline V gene encodes CDR1 SGHNT and CDR2 YYREEE (reference sequence). V was shortened by 4 bases and J by 4 bases, with 12 bases between the two germline ends. The CDR3 is made up of 13 amino acids. In DNA, the CDR3 is TGTGCCAGCAGCAGCGACAGACATTACGAGCAGTACTTC. Encoded protein: CASSSDRHYEQYF. Supplemented by reference TRBV5-4 and TRBJ2-7, the full variable domain reads ETGVTQSPTHLIKTRGQQVTLRCSSQSGHNTVSWYQQALGQGPQFIFQYYREEENGRGNFPPRFSGLQFPNYSSELNVNALELDDSALYLCASSSDRHYEQYFGPGTRLTVT.

This clone was detected only a few times. The sample holds other DNA sequences that translate to the same CDR3. The chain is built from TRBV29-1 and TRBJ1-2, with 12 positions matching TRBD1. Trimming removed 7 bases from V and 7 bases from J; junction bases left unmatched: 7. This CDR3 region has 13 residues. Germline V lookup: CDR1 SQVTM, CDR2 ANQGSEA. CDR3 residues: CSGGDRGRGGYTF. The CDR3 DNA is TGCAGCGGAGGGGACAGGGGGCGTGGTGGCTACACCTTC.

The chain joins TRBV25-1 to TRBJ1-4; D unclear. V was shortened by 2 bases and J by 4 bases, with 11 bases between the two germline ends. The CDR3 has 15 amino acids. Germline CDR1 reads MGHDK; CDR2 reads SYGVNS. CDR3 sequence: CASSEVRGSNEKLFF. The DNA of the CDR3 is TGTGCCAGCAGTGAAGTGCGGGGAAGTAATGAAAAACTGTTTTTT. The whole variable domain, remainder taken from reference TRBV25-1 and TRBJ1-4, is EADIYQTPRYLVIGTGKKITLECSQTMGHDKMYWYQQDPGMELHLIHYSYGVNSTEKGDLSSESTVSRIRTEHFPLTLESARPSHTSQYLCASSEVRGSNEKLFFGSGTQLSVL.

This clone was found once. The rearrangement links TRBV3-1 (or the pseudogene TRBV3-2) to TRBJ1-1, with 9 bases aligning to TRBD1. Germline V lookup: CDR1 LGHDT, CDR2 YNNKEL (reference sequence). V lost 7 bases, J lost 3 bases, and 9 bases stayed unmatched. The CDR3 has 15 residues. CDR3 amino acids: CASIETGGGDTEAFF. The DNA for the CDR3 is TGTGCCAGCATCGAAACAGGGGGCGGCGACACTGAAGCTTTCTTT.

This chain links TRBV10-3 with TRBJ2-3; D perhaps matches TRBD2 (5 bases). The V gene's germline CDR1 is ENHRY and CDR2 SYGVKD. Trimming took 6 bases from V and 2 from J, leaving 15 bases between them. The length of the CDR3 is 15 residues. The CDR3 sequence: CAIRSASRSTDTQYF. In DNA, the CDR3 is TGTGCCATCAGGTCGGCTAGCCGGTCCACAGATACGCAGTATTTT.

The chain recombines TRBV5-6 with TRBJ2-1, with 9 bases matching TRBD2. The germline V gene has CDR1 SGHDT and CDR2 YYEEEE. The CDR3 loop spans 15 amino acids. The V segment lost 1 base and the J segment 5 bases; nucleotides outside the gene matches: 4. This chain's CDR3 is CASSLTSSGNNEQFF. The CDR3 bases are TGTGCCAGCAGCTTGACGTCTAGCGGGAACAATGAGCAGTTCTTC.

The V and J genes are TRBV5-4 and TRBJ2-3; possibly TRBD2 for D (5 bases). The germline V and J ends were trimmed by 4 bases and 2 bases, with 11 bases remaining between them. The germline V gene has CDR1 SGHNT and CDR2 YYREEE (reference sequence). The CDR3 runs to 14 residues. CDR3 sequence reads: CASSHGLDTDTQYF. CDR3 DNA sequence: TGTGCCAGCAGCCACGGACTGGACACAGATACGCAGTATTTT. The whole variable domain, filled in from reference TRBV5-4 and TRBJ2-3, reads ETGVTQSPTHLIKTRGQQVTLRCSSQSGHNTVSWYQQALGQGPQFIFQYYREEENGRGNFPPRFSGLQFPNYSSELNVNALELDDSALYLCASSHGLDTDTQYFGPGTRLTVL.